This T cell receptor (beta chain) was sequenced during a study of T cell changes during pregnancy in multiple sclerosis. The table came from immunoSEQ multiplex PCR; TCRdb's copy has only in-frame clones and leaves some out. The table records roughly 99,000 clones, roughly 94% of them present only once. Looked up from germline, CDR1 is PRHDT and CDR2 is FYEKMQ (reference sequence). The CDR3 extends over 16 amino acids. V shed 5 bases and J 7 bases; nucleotides not matched to a gene: 13. The clonotype originates from a female donor in good health, enrolled as a control in a pregnancy study. Specimen: peripheral blood, collected after pregnancy. The chain joins TRBV13 to TRBJ2-1; TRBD2 matches 8 bases. This CDR3 is CASSPTTSGESNEQFF. The DNA of the CDR3 is TGTGCCAGCAGCCCTACCACTAGCGGCGAGAGTAATGAGCAGTTCTTC.